This T cell receptor (beta chain) comes out of a study of T cells in Graves' hyperthyroidism and ophthalmopathy. The PBMCs studied were ones that came from roughly 9.4 ml fresh peripheral blood. This CDR3 spans 14 amino acids. Per germline, CDR1 SGHDN and CDR2 FVKESK. V shed 7 bases, J shed 2 bases, and the junction held 4 bases outside the gene matches. There are a few counts of this clonotype. Researchers amplified the TCR beta CDR3 regions from RNA transcripts. The TCR CDR3 first-round RT-PCR relied on the HTBI primer set. TCRdb independently ran MiXCR on the multiplex PCR reads; one entry per CDR3 protein. This sample has 300,000 to 450,000 distinct CDR3 sequences, with under 15% found just once.

The sequence came from a woman aged 25-40 years with Graves' hyperthyroidism. This sequence joins TRBV14 and TRBJ2-2, with 7 positions matching TRBD2. Sequenced: blood. The CDR3 sequence is CASKSGINTGELFF. As DNA, the CDR3 is TGTGCCAGCAAGAGCGGGATTAACACCGGGGAGCTGTTTTTT.